A selection of T cell receptor beta chains follows, all from one sample in a study of OX40 agonist ivuxolimab in advanced cancers. TCRdb's copy holds only in-frame clones and misses some; the assay was immunoSEQ multiplex PCR. The sample includes roughly 41,000 clones, around four fifths of them seen just once. Sequencing used CD4+ or CD8+ T cells sorted from blood, obtained in a trial of the OX40 agonist ivuxolimab. Receptors were obtained from an adult with an advanced solid tumor such as melanoma, head and neck, liver or kidney cancer. Both conserved end residues are part of each CDR3. A D gene is named only where the DNA matches it firmly. Not every row has a clone size; where given, it reads once, few, many or a size class.

CDR3aa: CASTLGLTDTQYF
CDR3nt: TGTGCCAGTACCTTAGGGCTCACAGATACGCAGTATTTT
j_gene: TRBJ2-3
d_gene: NA
abundance: NA
v_gene: TRBV19

CDR3aa: CASSWSTSGSYNEQFF
CDR3nt: TGTGCCAGCAGCTGGTCGACTAGCGGGTCTTACAATGAGCAGTTCTTC
j_gene: TRBJ2-1
d_gene: TRBD2
abundance: NA
v_gene: TRBV7-2

CDR3aa: CASRSGTSSRELFF
CDR3nt: TGTGCCAGCAGGAGTGGGACTAGCTCTAGGGAGCTGTTTTTT
j_gene: TRBJ2-2
d_gene: TRBD2
abundance: NA
v_gene: TRBV2

CDR3aa: CASRLARLAGNTDTQYF
CDR3nt: TGTGCCAGCAGACTAGCCAGACTAGCGGGGAACACAGATACGCAGTATTTT
j_gene: TRBJ2-3
d_gene: TRBD2
abundance: NA
v_gene: TRBV28

CDR3aa: CATNPVGGEEETQYF
CDR3nt: TGTGCCACCAACCCGGTCGGGGGAGAGGAAGAGACCCAGTACTTC
j_gene: TRBJ2-5
d_gene: NA
abundance: once
v_gene: TRBV15

CDR3aa: CASSLAPLQGQPQHF
CDR3nt: TGCGCCAGCAGCTTGGCCCCTCTACAGGGGCAGCCCCAGCATTTT
j_gene: TRBJ1-5
d_gene: TRBD1
abundance: NA
v_gene: TRBV5-1

CDR3aa: CASSKVPRTKPRTTNEKLFF
CDR3nt: TGTGCCAGCAGCAAAGTCCCCCGGACCAAGCCAAGGACAACTAATGAAAAACTGTTTTTT
j_gene: TRBJ1-4
d_gene: NA
abundance: NA
v_gene: TRBV21-1

CDR3aa: CASSVGGAAGSGNTIYF
CDR3nt: TGTGCCAGCAGCGTAGGGGGGGCCGCAGGCTCTGGAAACACCATATATTTT
j_gene: TRBJ1-3
d_gene: NA
abundance: NA
v_gene: TRBV9

CDR3aa: CASSPRTGAYEQYF
CDR3nt: TGTGCCAGCAGCCCTCGGACAGGGGCCTACGAGCAGTACTTC
j_gene: TRBJ2-7
d_gene: TRBD1
abundance: NA
v_gene: TRBV5-4

CDR3aa: CASRDRGRNTEAFF
CDR3nt: TGTGCCAGCAGGGACAGGGGGCGGAACACTGAAGCTTTCTTT
j_gene: TRBJ1-1
d_gene: TRBD1
abundance: NA
v_gene: TRBV2

CDR3aa: CASSTRTSGKNQETQYF
CDR3nt: TGCGCCAGCAGCACCCGGACTAGCGGGAAGAATCAAGAGACCCAGTACTTC
j_gene: TRBJ2-5
d_gene: TRBD2
abundance: NA
v_gene: TRBV5-1

CDR3aa: CASSVEGLGYNEQFF
CDR3nt: TGTGCCAGCAGCGTTGAGGGACTAGGATACAATGAGCAGTTCTTC
j_gene: TRBJ2-1
d_gene: TRBD2
abundance: NA
v_gene: TRBV9

CDR3aa: CASSRGTGLSQETQYF
CDR3nt: TGTGCCAGCAGCCGCGGGACAGGGTTATCCCAAGAGACCCAGTACTTC
j_gene: TRBJ2-5
d_gene: TRBD1
abundance: NA
v_gene: TRBV5-4

CDR3aa: CASSYGGGPSYEQYF
CDR3nt: TGTGCCAGCAGTTACGGCGGGGGCCCATCCTACGAGCAGTACTTC
j_gene: TRBJ2-7
d_gene: NA
abundance: NA
v_gene: TRBV6-5

CDR3aa: CASSFDTNTEAFF
CDR3nt: TGCGCCAGCAGCTTTGACACGAACACTGAAGCTTTCTTT
j_gene: TRBJ1-1
d_gene: NA
abundance: NA
v_gene: TRBV5-1

CDR3aa: CASSEGGYSNQPQHF
CDR3nt: TGTGCCAGCAGTGAAGGAGGGTATAGCAATCAGCCCCAGCATTTT
j_gene: TRBJ1-5
d_gene: NA
abundance: few
v_gene: TRBV2

CDR3aa: CASSSSGTSVSYEQYF
CDR3nt: TGTGCCAGCAGCTCTTCCGGGACTAGCGTCTCCTACGAGCAGTACTTC
j_gene: TRBJ2-7
d_gene: TRBD2
abundance: NA
v_gene: TRBV5-6

CDR3aa: CSVAPLRDTEAFF
CDR3nt: TGCAGCGTCGCACCGCTTCGGGACACTGAAGCTTTCTTT
j_gene: TRBJ1-1
d_gene: NA
abundance: NA
v_gene: TRBV29-1

CDR3aa: CASSSTGREQYF
CDR3nt: TGTGCCAGCAGTTCGACAGGTCGCGAGCAGTACTTC
j_gene: TRBJ2-7
d_gene: NA
abundance: NA
v_gene: TRBV28

CDR3aa: CASSRLFERRSNEKLFF
CDR3nt: TGTGCCAGTAGTCGTCTCTTCGAAAGACGGTCTAATGAAAAACTGTTTTTT
j_gene: TRBJ1-4
d_gene: NA
abundance: NA
v_gene: TRBV19

CDR3aa: CASSEDGGGGNEQYF
CDR3nt: TGTGCCAGCAGTGAAGATGGCGGGGGTGGCAACGAGCAGTACTTC
j_gene: TRBJ2-7
d_gene: TRBD2
abundance: NA
v_gene: TRBV2

CDR3aa: CASSEASRSTGELFF
CDR3nt: TGTGCCAGCAGTGAGGCCTCTCGGAGCACCGGGGAGCTGTTTTTT
j_gene: TRBJ2-2
d_gene: NA
abundance: NA
v_gene: TRBV6-1

CDR3aa: CASSSSNYNIQYF
CDR3nt: TGCGCCAGCAGCTCCAGCAACTATAACATTCAGTACTTC
j_gene: TRBJ2-4
d_gene: NA
abundance: NA
v_gene: TRBV5-1

CDR3aa: CASSLRSPLSGGYQYF
CDR3nt: TGCGCCAGCAGCTTGCGGTCCCCACTCAGCGGGGGTTACCAGTACTTC
j_gene: TRBJ2-5
d_gene: TRBD2
abundance: NA
v_gene: TRBV5-1

CDR3aa: CASSYRGAEQFF
CDR3nt: TGTGCCAGCAGTTACAGGGGAGCCGAGCAGTTCTTC
j_gene: TRBJ2-1
d_gene: NA
abundance: NA
v_gene: TRBV6-5

CDR3aa: CASMRDGNQPQHF
CDR3nt: TGTGCCAGCATGAGGGACGGGAATCAGCCCCAGCATTTT
j_gene: TRBJ1-5
d_gene: NA
abundance: NA
v_gene: TRBV2

CDR3aa: CASSWKRRANEQFF
CDR3nt: TGTGCCAGCAGCTGGAAGCGGAGAGCCAATGAGCAGTTCTTC
j_gene: TRBJ2-1
d_gene: NA
abundance: NA
v_gene: TRBV7-9

CDR3aa: CASSEAGQGLGEQFF
CDR3nt: TGTGCCAGCAGTGAAGCAGGCCAGGGGCTGGGGGAGCAGTTCTTC
j_gene: TRBJ2-1
d_gene: NA
abundance: NA
v_gene: TRBV2

CDR3aa: CASRTFGQGSYEQYF
CDR3nt: TGTGCCAGCAGAACCTTCGGACAGGGTTCCTACGAGCAGTACTTC
j_gene: TRBJ2-7
d_gene: TRBD1
abundance: NA
v_gene: TRBV6-6

CDR3aa: CASSQYGGLAGGYNEQFF
CDR3nt: TGCGCCAGCAGCCAGTACGGTGGGCTAGCGGGGGGGTACAATGAGCAGTTCTTC
j_gene: TRBJ2-1
d_gene: TRBD2
abundance: NA
v_gene: TRBV4-1

CDR3aa: CASSLGQYEQYF
CDR3nt: TGTGCCAGCAGTTTGGGCCAGTACGAGCAGTACTTC
j_gene: TRBJ2-7
d_gene: NA
abundance: NA
v_gene: TRBV28

CDR3aa: CASSPGQANTEAFF
CDR3nt: TGTGCCAGCAGCCCCGGACAGGCGAACACTGAAGCTTTCTTT
j_gene: TRBJ1-1
d_gene: TRBD1
abundance: NA
v_gene: TRBV5-4

CDR3aa: CASSPGGGAGASDTQYF
CDR3nt: TGTGCCAGCAGCCCCGGGGGGGGAGCGGGAGCATCAGATACGCAGTATTTT
j_gene: TRBJ2-3
d_gene: TRBD2
abundance: NA
v_gene: TRBV7-3

CDR3aa: CASSLSLGQGLVEQYF
CDR3nt: TGTGCCAGCAGTTTATCCTTGGGGCAGGGTTTGGTCGAGCAGTACTTC
j_gene: TRBJ2-7
d_gene: NA
abundance: NA
v_gene: TRBV28

CDR3aa: CASGLWREKGETQYF
CDR3nt: TGTGCTAGTGGCCTCTGGCGGGAGAAAGGAGAGACCCAGTACTTC
j_gene: TRBJ2-5
d_gene: TRBD2
abundance: NA
v_gene: TRBV12-5

CDR3aa: CASSSNTGGGTEAFF
CDR3nt: TGTGCCAGCAGCTCCAACACAGGGGGTGGCACTGAAGCTTTCTTT
j_gene: TRBJ1-1
d_gene: TRBD1
abundance: once
v_gene: TRBV11-2

CDR3aa: CASSARQGGTEAFF
CDR3nt: TGTGCCAGCAGTGCACGACAGGGTGGGACTGAAGCTTTCTTT
j_gene: TRBJ1-1
d_gene: TRBD1
abundance: once
v_gene: TRBV6-1

CDR3aa: CASLAVHEQYF
CDR3nt: TGTGCCAGCCTAGCGGTCCACGAGCAGTACTTC
j_gene: TRBJ2-7
d_gene: TRBD2
abundance: once
v_gene: TRBV6-6

CDR3aa: CAISESGGRGTYEQYF
CDR3nt: TGTGCCATCAGTGAGTCTGGTGGGAGAGGAACCTACGAGCAGTACTTC
j_gene: TRBJ2-7
d_gene: NA
abundance: once
v_gene: TRBV10-3